These 10 T cell receptor beta chains were all obtained from the same sample, sequenced in a study of sequential checkpoint blockade in melanoma. Clones were sequenced by immunoSEQ multiplex PCR, and TCRdb holds only the in-frame ones, with some missing. This sample yields approximately 34,000 clones, of which roughly 86% are seen a single time; about 5.5% belongs to the top ten. As for treatment: randomized to nivolumab then ipilimumab (arm A) or the reverse (arm B). The material sequenced was CD8+ T cells sorted from blood (inferred from file names), taken from a patient given nivolumab and ipilimumab in sequence. The receptors shown here come from a human donor with melanoma.

The chain is built from TRBV5-1 and TRBJ2-7; D gene uncertain. The germline V gene encodes CDR1 SGHRS and CDR2 YFSETQ. The CDR3 length is 15 residues. V dropped 0 bases and J dropped 3 bases, with 13 bases sitting between them. Here the CDR3 DNA reads TGCGCCAGCAGCTTGGCCACGGGTCGGTACTACGAGCAGTACTTC. Translation gives CASSLATGRYYEQYF.

V and J are TRBV2 and TRBJ1-5, with 7 bases matching TRBD1. This CDR3 is 15 amino acids long. The germline CDR1 and CDR2 sequences are SNHLY and FYNNEI. V shed 4 bases, J shed 11 bases, and the junction held 14 bases outside the gene matches. The CDR3 coding sequence is TGTGCCAGCAGTGGCCGACAGGGCCCGGAGGTGGCCCAGCATTTT. It codes for CASSGRQGPEVAQHF. The full variable domain, in which reference TRBV2 and TRBJ1-5 provide the parts outside the CDR3, is EPEVTQTPSHQVTQMGQEVILRCVPISNHLYFYWYRQILGQKVEFLVSFYNNEISEKSEIFDDQFSVERPDGSNFTLKIRSTKLEDSAMYFCASSGRQGPEVAQHFGDGTRLSIL.

The rearrangement joins TRBV4-1 to TRBJ2-7, with D tentatively TRBD1 (6 bases). CDR1 MGHRA and CDR2 YSYEKL come from the germline V gene. The CDR3 runs to 15 residues. The germline V and J ends were trimmed by 1 base and 3 bases, with 13 bases remaining between them. In DNA form, the CDR3 reads TGCGCCAGCAGCCAAGGGGCAGGGGCCAACTACGAGCAGTACTTC. Translating it yields CASSQGAGANYEQYF.

This sequence joins TRBV23-1 and TRBJ1-5; D gene uncertain. TRBV23-1 is known as an ORF, though its function is uncertain. This CDR3 is 15 amino acids long. V lost 0 bases and J 3 bases, leaving 9 bases between the germline ends. CDR3 sequence reads: CASSQSLTPNQPQHF. The CDR3 DNA reads TGCGCCAGCAGTCAATCGTTGACACCCAATCAGCCCCAGCATTTT.

This sequence joins TRBV6-1 and TRBJ2-7; tentative D call: TRBD1 (6 bases). This CDR3 comprises 14 residues. Germline V gene sequence: CDR1 MNHNS, CDR2 SASEGT. Trimming removed 4 bases at V and 2 bases at J, with 12 bases between. The CDR3: CASSVYREPYEQYF. CDR3 sequence (DNA): TGTGCCAGCAGTGTATACAGGGAACCCTACGAGCAGTACTTC.

The rearrangement links TRBV5-1 to TRBJ1-1; possibly TRBD1 for D (6 bases). This CDR3 has 15 residues. V was pared by 0 bases and J by 3 bases, with 12 bases between. CDR1 is SGHRS, CDR2 YFSETQ, per germline. The CDR3 nucleotides read TGCGCCAGCAGCTTGGAAGGGGGGGGGCACACTGAAGCTTTCTTT. Residues: CASSLEGGGHTEAFF.

A few counts support this clone. The chain joins TRBV28 to TRBJ1-5; D gene ambiguous. CDR1 and CDR2 from the germline V gene are MDHEN and SYDVKM. The CDR3 is made up of 11 amino acids. V was clipped by 8 bases and J by 6 bases, with 8 bases between them. The CDR3 loop reads CASAGGQPQHF. In DNA form, the CDR3 reads TGTGCCAGCGCGGGAGGTCAGCCCCAGCATTTT. The full variable domain, in which reference TRBV28 and TRBJ1-5 provide the parts outside the CDR3, is DVKVTQSSRYLVKRTGEKVFLECVQDMDHENMFWYRQDPGLGLRLIYFSYDVKMKEKGDIPEGYSVSREKKERFSLILESASTNQTSMYLCASAGGQPQHFGDGTRLSIL.

The chain recombines TRBV5-4 with TRBJ2-1; the match to TRBD2 covers 10 bases. Germline V lookup: CDR1 SGHNT, CDR2 YYREEE (reference sequence). The CDR3 extends over 15 amino acids. V lost 4 bases, J lost 10 bases, and 11 bases stayed unmatched. The CDR3 reads CASSPWTSGIGEQFF. In nucleotides, the CDR3 is TGTGCCAGCAGCCCATGGACTAGCGGTATAGGAGAGCAGTTCTTC.

The V and J genes are TRBV5-1 and TRBJ1-2; weak D call: TRBD1 (6 bases). The germline V gene encodes CDR1 SGHRS and CDR2 YFSETQ. This CDR3 spans 15 amino acids. Trimming took off 0 bases at V and 4 bases at J, with 13 bases between the two ends. In DNA, the CDR3 is TGCGCCAGCAGCTTGGCCCAGGGGTCAGCCTATGGCTACACCTTC. Translating it yields CASSLAQGSAYGYTF.

In its sample, this clone was seen a few times. This sequence joins TRBV5-4 and TRBJ2-2; TRBD2 is a possible D gene (6 bases). Germline V lookup: CDR1 SGHNT, CDR2 YYREEE (reference sequence). The V and J ends lost 0 bases and 3 bases respectively, with 12 bases between them. There are 16 residues in the CDR3. CDR3 coding DNA: TGTGCCAGCAGCTTGGGCGGGGCCTGGGACACCGGGGAGCTGTTTTTT. This translates into CASSLGGAWDTGELFF.